These T cell receptor beta chains were read from a single sample in a study of glioma-infiltrating T cells after dendritic cell vaccination. Clones were sequenced by immunoSEQ multiplex PCR, and TCRdb holds only the in-frame ones, with some missing. The data show about 65,000 clones, with around nine tenths seen just once and approximately 10% held by the top ten. Sequenced material: blood, taken after dendritic cell vaccination. These receptors originate from a human donor with glioblastoma. Both conserved end residues are part of each CDR3. D genes are given only for firm matches. Not all rows give a size; the values are once, few, many and, for expanded clones, a class.

clone size: NA
J gene: TRBJ1-3
CDR3 length: 12
D gene: TRBD1
V gene: TRBV13
CDR3 DNA: TGTGCCAGCAGCTCCGGGACAGACACCATATATTTT
CDR3 protein: CASSSGTDTIYF

clone size: few
J gene: TRBJ2-4
CDR3 length: 16
D gene: NA
V gene: TRBV7-2
CDR3 DNA: TGTGCCAGCAGCAGGTCCCTCGCGGGGGCTGGAAACATTCAGTACTTC
CDR3 protein: CASSRSLAGAGNIQYF

clone size: NA
J gene: TRBJ2-2
CDR3 length: 14
D gene: NA
V gene: TRBV19
CDR3 DNA: TGTGCCAGTAACCCCCCCGCGGCCACCGGGGAGCTGTTTTTT
CDR3 protein: CASNPPAATGELFF

clone size: NA
J gene: TRBJ1-2
CDR3 length: 14
D gene: NA
V gene: TRBV6-1
CDR3 DNA: TGTGCCAGCAGTGAACACACAGCCCGCTATGGCTACACCTTC
CDR3 protein: CASSEHTARYGYTF

clone size: NA
J gene: TRBJ2-3
CDR3 length: 12
D gene: NA
V gene: TRBV7-9
CDR3 DNA: TGTGCCAGCAGTGACGACTGGGTCTGGCAGTATTTT
CDR3 protein: CASSDDWVWQYF

clone size: NA
J gene: TRBJ1-2
CDR3 length: 13
D gene: TRBD1
V gene: TRBV27
CDR3 DNA: TGTGCCAGCAGTTTCGACAGGGGCAAGGGCTACACCTTC
CDR3 protein: CASSFDRGKGYTF

clone size: NA
J gene: TRBJ2-7
CDR3 length: 11
D gene: NA
V gene: TRBV29-1
CDR3 DNA: TGCAGCACTCGGGACTCCTACGAGCAGTACTTC
CDR3 protein: CSTRDSYEQYF

clone size: NA
J gene: TRBJ2-5
CDR3 length: 14
D gene: TRBD2
V gene: TRBV6-6
CDR3 DNA: TGTGCCAGTACCGGACTAGCGGGGGGGGAGACCCAGTACTTC
CDR3 protein: CASTGLAGGETQYF

clone size: NA
J gene: TRBJ2-7
CDR3 length: 15
D gene: TRBD2
V gene: TRBV27
CDR3 DNA: TGTGCCAGCAGGCTTCGGACTAGCGGGAGCTACGAGCAGTACTTC
CDR3 protein: CASRLRTSGSYEQYF

clone size: NA
J gene: TRBJ1-1
CDR3 length: 16
D gene: NA
V gene: TRBV11-3
CDR3 DNA: TGTGCCAGCAGCTTAGACCAGGGTTTGAAATCGACTGAAGCTTTCTTT
CDR3 protein: CASSLDQGLKSTEAFF

clone size: NA
J gene: TRBJ2-2
CDR3 length: 14
D gene: NA
V gene: TRBV7-9
CDR3 DNA: TGTGCCAGCAGACCTGAGATGCAGGCCGGGGAGCTGTTTTTT
CDR3 protein: CASRPEMQAGELFF

clone size: few
J gene: TRBJ1-1
CDR3 length: 13
D gene: TRBD1
V gene: TRBV6-5
CDR3 DNA: TGTGCCAGCAGCCGGGGACAGCACGGGGTAGCTTTCTTT
CDR3 protein: CASSRGQHGVAFF

clone size: NA
J gene: TRBJ2-5
CDR3 length: 17
D gene: TRBD2
V gene: TRBV9
CDR3 DNA: TGTGCCAGCAGCGTTGGACTAGCGGGGGGGGCCCGGGAGACCCAGTACTTC
CDR3 protein: CASSVGLAGGARETQYF

clone size: NA
J gene: TRBJ2-3
CDR3 length: 16
D gene: TRBD2
V gene: TRBV5-1
CDR3 DNA: TGCGCCAGCAGCCGGGGTGGGAGCGGGGGGACAGATACGCAGTATTTT
CDR3 protein: CASSRGGSGGTDTQYF

clone size: NA
J gene: TRBJ1-5
CDR3 length: 15
D gene: TRBD1
V gene: TRBV19
CDR3 DNA: TGTGCCAGTAGTATGACAGGGATCAGCAATCAGCCCCAGCATTTT
CDR3 protein: CASSMTGISNQPQHF

clone size: NA
J gene: TRBJ2-2
CDR3 length: 18
D gene: TRBD2
V gene: TRBV14
CDR3 DNA: TGTGCCAGCAGCCGGACTAGCGGGGGGGCGGCGAACACCGGGGAGCTGTTTTTT
CDR3 protein: CASSRTSGGAANTGELFF

clone size: NA
J gene: TRBJ1-5
CDR3 length: 19
D gene: TRBD1
V gene: TRBV10-1
CDR3 DNA: TGCGCCAGCAGTGACCCTGAGACAGGGGATCCGTTTAGTAATCAGCCCCAGCATTTT
CDR3 protein: CASSDPETGDPFSNQPQHF

clone size: NA
J gene: TRBJ1-4
CDR3 length: 14
D gene: NA
V gene: TRBV6-6
CDR3 DNA: TGTGCCAGTTATAAGGGAGGGTCTGGGGAAAAACTGTTTTTT
CDR3 protein: CASYKGGSGEKLFF

clone size: NA
J gene: TRBJ1-2
CDR3 length: 14
D gene: NA
V gene: TRBV5-1
CDR3 DNA: TGCGCCAGCAGGGACGGAGGAGGATCTTATGGCTACACCTTC
CDR3 protein: CASRDGGGSYGYTF

clone size: once
J gene: TRBJ2-6
CDR3 length: 12
D gene: NA
V gene: TRBV10-3
CDR3 DNA: TGTGCCAGCCGGTCTGGGGCCAACGTCCTGACTTTC
CDR3 protein: CASRSGANVLTF

clone size: NA
J gene: TRBJ2-1
CDR3 length: 15
D gene: NA
V gene: TRBV9
CDR3 DNA: TGTGCCAGCAGCGGTTCAGGGGCTACCTACAATGAGCAGTTCTTC
CDR3 protein: CASSGSGATYNEQFF

clone size: NA
J gene: TRBJ1-2
CDR3 length: 16
D gene: TRBD1
V gene: TRBV30
CDR3 DNA: TGTGCCTGGACCGAGGGGACAGGGTTCGCTAACTATGGCTACACCTTC
CDR3 protein: CAWTEGTGFANYGYTF

clone size: NA
J gene: TRBJ2-1
CDR3 length: 12
D gene: NA
V gene: TRBV30
CDR3 DNA: TGTGCCTGGAGTGCTACGTCGCGCGATCAGTTCTTC
CDR3 protein: CAWSATSRDQFF

clone size: NA
J gene: TRBJ1-5
CDR3 length: 15
D gene: TRBD1
V gene: TRBV5-8
CDR3 DNA: TGTGCCAGCAGCTTGTTGACAGGGGGCCAACAGCCCCAGCATTTT
CDR3 protein: CASSLLTGGQQPQHF

clone size: NA
J gene: TRBJ2-1
CDR3 length: 15
D gene: TRBD2
V gene: TRBV10-3
CDR3 DNA: TGTGCCATCAGCACACTAGCGGGGAGCTACAATGAGCAGTTCTTC
CDR3 protein: CAISTLAGSYNEQFF

clone size: NA
J gene: TRBJ1-2
CDR3 length: 12
D gene: NA
V gene: TRBV25-1
CDR3 DNA: TGTGCCAGCTGGGGCAGTAACTATGGCTACACCTTC
CDR3 protein: CASWGSNYGYTF

clone size: medium-sized
J gene: TRBJ2-7
CDR3 length: 15
D gene: NA
V gene: TRBV6-1
CDR3 DNA: TGTGCCAGCAGTGAAGTCGTCTTTTCTCCGGGGGAGCAGTACTTC
CDR3 protein: CASSEVVFSPGEQYF

clone size: NA
J gene: TRBJ1-1
CDR3 length: 15
D gene: NA
V gene: TRBV5-1
CDR3 DNA: TGCGCCAGCAGCTCACAGGACATAAGGGACACTGAAGCTTTCTTT
CDR3 protein: CASSSQDIRDTEAFF

clone size: few
J gene: TRBJ2-2
CDR3 length: 13
D gene: TRBD2
V gene: TRBV6-5
CDR3 DNA: TGTGCCAGCACACTAGCGGGAGGCCGGGAGCTGTTTTTT
CDR3 protein: CASTLAGGRELFF

clone size: NA
J gene: TRBJ2-7
CDR3 length: 13
D gene: NA
V gene: TRBV6-5
CDR3 DNA: TGTGCCAGCAGGGGGCTTAGTTCCTACGAGCAGTACTTC
CDR3 protein: CASRGLSSYEQYF

clone size: NA
J gene: TRBJ1-6
CDR3 length: 16
D gene: TRBD1
V gene: TRBV6-1
CDR3 DNA: TGTGCCAGCAGTGAAGTGGACAGGGGGAGAAATTCACCCCTCCACTTT
CDR3 protein: CASSEVDRGRNSPLHF

clone size: NA
J gene: TRBJ2-7
CDR3 length: 17
D gene: NA
V gene: TRBV4-3
CDR3 DNA: TGCGCCAGCAGCCAAGAGGCGGACAGTTCGAGCTCCTACGAGCAGTACTTC
CDR3 protein: CASSQEADSSSSYEQYF

clone size: NA
J gene: TRBJ1-1
CDR3 length: 15
D gene: NA
V gene: TRBV19
CDR3 DNA: TGTGCCAGTACCTCCTTTAGGAGTAAGAACACTGAAGCTTTCTTT
CDR3 protein: CASTSFRSKNTEAFF

clone size: NA
J gene: TRBJ2-1
CDR3 length: 16
D gene: TRBD1
V gene: TRBV4-3
CDR3 DNA: TGCGCCAGCAGCTTTGGACAGGGGGATGGGTACAATGAGCAGTTCTTC
CDR3 protein: CASSFGQGDGYNEQFF

clone size: NA
J gene: TRBJ2-2
CDR3 length: 16
D gene: NA
V gene: TRBV10-3
CDR3 DNA: TGTGCCATCAGGAGGGGGTCAGGGGCGAACACCGGGGAGCTGTTTTTT
CDR3 protein: CAIRRGSGANTGELFF

clone size: NA
J gene: TRBJ1-5
CDR3 length: 15
D gene: NA
V gene: TRBV6-5
CDR3 DNA: TGTGCCAGCACCCCCGAGGGGGGGGGAGACCAGCCCCAGCATTTT
CDR3 protein: CASTPEGGGDQPQHF

clone size: once
J gene: TRBJ1-2
CDR3 length: 14
D gene: NA
V gene: TRBV5-1
CDR3 DNA: TGCGCCAGCAGCTTGGACATCCCGTCCTATGGCTACACCTTC
CDR3 protein: CASSLDIPSYGYTF

clone size: NA
J gene: TRBJ2-7
CDR3 length: 14
D gene: NA
V gene: TRBV7-2
CDR3 DNA: TGTGCCAGCAGCTTAGTACAGACAAACTACGAGCAGTACTTC
CDR3 protein: CASSLVQTNYEQYF

clone size: NA
J gene: TRBJ1-1
CDR3 length: 14
D gene: NA
V gene: TRBV7-9
CDR3 DNA: TGTGCCAGCAGCTTAGAGCGGGTGAACACTGAAGCTTTCTTT
CDR3 protein: CASSLERVNTEAFF

clone size: NA
J gene: TRBJ1-1
CDR3 length: 12
D gene: NA
V gene: TRBV15
CDR3 DNA: TGTGCCAGCGGGGTTCCGGACACTGAAGCTTTCTTT
CDR3 protein: CASGVPDTEAFF

clone size: NA
J gene: TRBJ1-2
CDR3 length: 16
D gene: NA
V gene: TRBV7-2
CDR3 DNA: TGTGCCAGCAGCTACCTAAGGGGCAGGGGTGGTGACGGCTACACCTTC
CDR3 protein: CASSYLRGRGGDGYTF

clone size: NA
J gene: TRBJ1-2
CDR3 length: 15
D gene: TRBD1
V gene: TRBV7-2
CDR3 DNA: TGTGCCAGCAGCGAGAACAGGGGGCTAGGCTATGGCTACACCTTC
CDR3 protein: CASSENRGLGYGYTF

clone size: NA
J gene: TRBJ1-6
CDR3 length: 17
D gene: NA
V gene: TRBV30
CDR3 DNA: TGTGCCTGGAGTGTACTGCCGCGGGGGCCGGATTATTCACCCCTCCACTTT
CDR3 protein: CAWSVLPRGPDYSPLHF

clone size: NA
J gene: TRBJ1-5
CDR3 length: 16
D gene: TRBD1
V gene: TRBV5-1
CDR3 DNA: TGCGCCAGCAGCTTGGCCGGCGGGCAGGGGGATCAGCCCCAGCATTTT
CDR3 protein: CASSLAGGQGDQPQHF

clone size: NA
J gene: TRBJ2-1
CDR3 length: 10
D gene: NA
V gene: TRBV7-8
CDR3 DNA: TGTGCCATATCCGCGAATGAGCAGTTCTTC
CDR3 protein: CAISANEQFF

clone size: NA
J gene: TRBJ2-7
CDR3 length: 14
D gene: NA
V gene: TRBV10-3
CDR3 DNA: TGTGCCATCAGTGAGTCGAGTTCCGGTTACGAGCAGTACTTC
CDR3 protein: CAISESSSGYEQYF

clone size: NA
J gene: TRBJ1-2
CDR3 length: 16
D gene: TRBD1
V gene: TRBV6-5
CDR3 DNA: TGTGCCAGCAGTTACTCGGGGACAGGGGGCGTCTATGGCTACACCTTC
CDR3 protein: CASSYSGTGGVYGYTF

clone size: NA
J gene: TRBJ1-2
CDR3 length: 13
D gene: NA
V gene: TRBV7-9
CDR3 DNA: TGTGCCAGCAGCTTACGGGGAGGCTATGGCTACACCTTC
CDR3 protein: CASSLRGGYGYTF

clone size: once
J gene: TRBJ1-1
CDR3 length: 15
D gene: NA
V gene: TRBV11-2
CDR3 DNA: TGTGCCAGCAGCTTAGTCCGACAGAGGAACACTGAAGCTTTCTTT
CDR3 protein: CASSLVRQRNTEAFF

clone size: medium-sized
J gene: TRBJ1-2
CDR3 length: 18
D gene: TRBD1
V gene: TRBV5-4
CDR3 DNA: TGTGCCAGCAGCTTTAGGTCTACCGTCCCCGGGGACAGATATGGCTACACCTTC
CDR3 protein: CASSFRSTVPGDRYGYTF

clone size: once
J gene: TRBJ2-2
CDR3 length: 16
D gene: TRBD2
V gene: TRBV2
CDR3 DNA: TGTGCCAGCAAGTCGACTAGCGGGGGTTTCACCGGGGAGCTGTTTTTT
CDR3 protein: CASKSTSGGFTGELFF

clone size: NA
J gene: TRBJ2-5
CDR3 length: 15
D gene: NA
V gene: TRBV5-5
CDR3 DNA: TGTGCCAGCAGCTTTGGGGTCGGGGGGCTCGAGACCCAGTACTTC
CDR3 protein: CASSFGVGGLETQYF

clone size: NA
J gene: TRBJ2-3
CDR3 length: 16
D gene: NA
V gene: TRBV19
CDR3 DNA: TGTGCCAGTAGGACCATTGGGGCTTCCTTCACAGATACGCAGTATTTT
CDR3 protein: CASRTIGASFTDTQYF

clone size: NA
J gene: TRBJ1-2
CDR3 length: 14
D gene: NA
V gene: TRBV4-1
CDR3 DNA: TGCGCCAGCAGCCAAGATCTTTGGGGAGCGGGCTACACCTTC
CDR3 protein: CASSQDLWGAGYTF

clone size: NA
J gene: TRBJ2-1
CDR3 length: 13
D gene: NA
V gene: TRBV19
CDR3 DNA: TGTGCCAGTAGTATACGAGGGTTTAATGAGCAGTTCTTC
CDR3 protein: CASSIRGFNEQFF